Shown below are 19 T cell receptor beta chains from a single sample sequenced in a study of vaccination and CD4 T cells after COVID-19. Cultured CD4+ T cell DNA underwent sequencing with the Oncomine TCR Beta short-read assay. TCRdb reprocessed the PCR reads with MiXCR, giving one entry per CDR3 protein. The sample consists of fewer than 14,000 distinct CDR3 sequences, over 60% of them appearing once. As for treatment: approximately 10-day PBMC culture with coronavirus spike peptide pools or control peptides (ViraFEST assay). For these receptors, no antigen is known. The material sequenced was CD4+ T cells from blood, cultured in vitro. Receptors originate from a human donor who had recovered from COVID-19.

This chain joins TRBV20-1 and TRBJ2-5, with TRBD2 matching 14 bases. CDR3 length: 18 amino acids. Trimming took 3 bases from V and 5 from J; bases not matched to a gene: 14. In germline, CDR1 is DFQATT, CDR2 SNEGSKA (reference sequence). The CDR3, as DNA: TGCAGTGCTAGGGGACTAGCGGGAGACAGGGGGATTGGGGAGACCCAGTACTTC. It encodes CSARGLAGDRGIGETQYF.

This clonotype was detected only a few times. The chain joins TRBV27 to TRBJ2-5; 11 bases match TRBD1. The trim removed 5 bases at V and 4 bases at J, leaving 6 bases unmatched. CDR3 size: 15 residues. In germline, CDR1 is MNHEY, CDR2 SMNVEV (reference sequence). CDR3 DNA: TGTGCCAGCAGTCGGGACAGGGGGTTCGGAGAGACCCAGTACTTC. It specifies CASSRDRGFGETQYF.

This clonotype appeared a few times. The chain joins TRBV7-2 to TRBJ1-2; D possibly corresponds to TRBD1 (6 bases). Germline CDR1 and CDR2: SGHTA and FQGNSA. The CDR3 loop spans 15 amino acids. V was clipped by 1 base and J by 3 bases, with 12 bases between them. The chain's CDR3 is CASSLDFTGYYGYTF. The DNA of the CDR3 is TGTGCCAGCAGCTTAGATTTCACAGGGTACTATGGCTACACCTTC.

This sequence joins TRBV4-1 and TRBJ2-7, with D tentatively TRBD1 (5 bases). CDR3 length: 14 residues. V dropped 4 bases and J dropped 7 bases, with 17 bases sitting between them. The germline V gene encodes CDR1 MGHRA and CDR2 YSYEKL. CDR3 sequence reads: CASSPGPSLGEQYF. The CDR3 DNA reads as TGCGCCAGCAGCCCAGGGCCGTCGCTTGGTGAGCAGTACTTC.

The rearrangement joins TRBV28 to TRBJ1-5; 8 bases line up with TRBD1. CDR3 size: 14 residues. CDR1 is MDHEN, CDR2 SYDVKM, per germline. V lost 6 bases and J lost 6; bases outside the gene matches: 7. CDR3 nucleotide sequence: TGTGCCAGCAGACGATCAGGGGGCGTTCAGCCCCAGCATTTT. Translated, it gives CASRRSGGVQPQHF.

This clonotype qualifies as large (0.1 to 1%). CDR3 loop: CASSAQWGEGEGYTF. CDR3 coding DNA: TGTGCCAGCAGCGCGCAGTGGGGGGAAGGAGAAGGCTACACCTTC. The chain joins TRBV7-2 to TRBJ1-2, with D possibly matching TRBD1 (5 bases). Trimming took off 5 bases at V and 8 bases at J, with 21 bases between the two ends. The germline gives CDR1 SGHTA, CDR2 FQGNSA. The CDR3 is 15 residues long.

The rearrangement joins TRBV6-2 or TRBV6-3 to TRBJ2-7, with TRBD2 matching over 9 bases. Germline assignment: CDR1 MNHEY and CDR2 SVGEGT. The CDR3 length is 15 residues. J lost 3 bases, V lost 7 bases, and 10 bases had no gene match. The CDR3 reads CASTDPSGKLYEQYF. CDR3 in DNA: TGTGCCAGCACCGATCCTAGCGGGAAGCTCTACGAGCAGTACTTC.

Only a few counts were recorded for this clonotype. CDR3 residues: CATSDLRLGVETEAFF. The CDR3 DNA follows: TGTGCCACCAGTGATTTGCGGTTGGGGGTCGAAACTGAAGCTTTCTTT. The chain carries TRBV24-1 and TRBJ1-1, with D maybe TRBD1 (5 bases). Trimming pared 0 bases from V and 5 bases from J, leaving 15 bases between. This CDR3 spans 16 amino acids. Germline V CDR1 and CDR2: KGHDR, SFDVKD.

In this sample, this clonotype turned up a few times. This rearrangement joins TRBV19 to TRBJ1-2, with 10 bases that match TRBD1. The V gene's germline CDR1 is LNHDA and CDR2 SQIVND (reference sequence). The CDR3 is made up of 15 amino acids. Trimming took 4 bases from V and 4 from J; bases not matched to a gene: 6. CDR3 amino acids: CASSRRQGAGYGYTF. The DNA for the CDR3 is TGTGCCAGTAGTAGGAGACAGGGGGCTGGCTATGGCTACACCTTC.

The chain recombines TRBV7-9 with TRBJ1-6, with D hard to call. Germline loops: CDR1 SEHNR, CDR2 FQNEAQ (reference sequence). CDR3 length: 14 residues. Trimming stripped 5 bases from V and 10 bases from J, with 15 bases between. Written as DNA, the CDR3 is TGTGCCAGCAGCCGCATGGGGAGTGCCTCACCCCTCCACTTT. As protein: CASSRMGSASPLHF.

This chain uses TRBV28 with TRBJ2-7; D uncertain. V was pared by 10 bases and J by 0 bases, with 10 bases between. Germline-derived CDR1 and CDR2 are MDHEN and SYDVKM. This CDR3 is built from 12 residues. The chain's CDR3 is CATSVPSYEQYF. CDR3 nucleotides: TGTGCCACCTCCGTACCCTCCTACGAGCAGTACTTC.

The J gene is TRBJ2-5, the V gene TRBV25-1; weak D call: TRBD1 (5 bases). Germline CDR1 reads MGHDK; CDR2 reads SYGVNS. The CDR3 runs 14 residues. Trimming cost V 4 bases and J 0 bases, with 9 bases left between them. CDR3 DNA: TGTGCCAGCAGTGGCATGGGGCACCAAGAGACCCAGTACTTC. Residues: CASSGMGHQETQYF.

The chain carries TRBV6-2 or TRBV6-3 and TRBJ2-7; D ambiguous. Between the trimmed V and J ends, which lost 2 bases and 6 bases, there was a span of 8 bases. This CDR3 is built from 12 residues. CDR1 and CDR2 (germline): MNHEY, SVGEGT. CDR3 DNA sequence: TGTGCCAGCAGTTACCCCGATTTCGAGCAGTACTTC. Amino acids: CASSYPDFEQYF.

This sequence joins TRBV20-1 and TRBJ1-1, with 8 bases fitting TRBD1. CDR1 and CDR2 (germline): DFQATT, SNEGSKA (reference sequence). Trimming took 1 base from V and 4 from J; bases not matched to a gene: 11. The CDR3 is 16 residues long. The CDR3 DNA sequence: TGCAGTGCTAGAGCGACTGACAGGGGCGGAGGCACTGAAGCTTTCTTT. It specifies CSARATDRGGGTEAFF.

V usage is TRBV20-1 and J usage is TRBJ2-7; 12 bases are a match to TRBD2. Germline CDR1 and CDR2: DFQATT and SNEGSKA (reference sequence). V lost 0 bases, J lost 3 bases, and 6 bases stayed unmatched. This CDR3 has 16 amino acids. CDR3 sequence reads: CSARDGLAGGFYEQYF. CDR3 nucleotide sequence: TGCAGTGCTAGAGATGGGCTAGCGGGAGGGTTCTACGAGCAGTACTTC.

This chain connects TRBV6-5 to TRBJ1-2; TRBD1 might be the D (6 bases). Trimming removed 2 bases at V and 7 bases at J, with 17 bases between. This CDR3 has 15 amino acids. Germline values: CDR1 MNHEY, CDR2 SVGAGI. The CDR3 DNA is TGTGCCAGCAGTTACACAGGACAGTTAGGAGGTGGCTACACCTTC. Translation gives CASSYTGQLGGGYTF.

CDR3 sequence reads: CASSYRDFVSRDTF. The CDR3 DNA is TGTGCCAGCAGTTACCGGGACTTCGTTTCGAGGGACACCTTC. The chain joins TRBV6-5 to TRBJ1-2; maybe TRBD1 (5 bases). CDR3 size: 14 residues. V was pared by 2 bases and J by 12 bases, with 19 bases between. CDR1 is MNHEY, CDR2 SVGAGI, per germline.

The chain carries TRBV6-1 and TRBJ1-6, with D uncertain. From germline, CDR1 is MNHNS and CDR2 SASEGT. The CDR3 extends over 14 amino acids. Trimming shortened V by 8 bases and J by 6 bases, and 14 bases separated the two germline ends. Here the CDR3 reads CASSDRRLNSPLHF. The CDR3 DNA follows: TGTGCCAGCTCAGATCGCAGGCTTAATTCACCCCTCCACTTT.

The gene calls are TRBV7-2 and TRBJ2-7; perhaps TRBD1 as D (6 bases). Trimming left V 6 bases short and J 6 bases short, with 21 bases between. The CDR3 contains 15 residues. Germline assignment: CDR1 SGHTA and CDR2 FQGNSA. CDR3 sequence (DNA): TGTGCCAGCAGTTATGGGGGTACAGGGCAAAGCGAGCAGTACTTC. Translating it yields CASSYGGTGQSEQYF.